Listed below are T cell receptor beta chains from one sample, sequenced in a study of preoperative IRX-2 immunotherapy in early breast cancer. Some clones are missing from TCRdb's copy, which holds only in-frame ones; the method was immunoSEQ multiplex PCR. The top ten clones hold roughly 2% of a sample with 90,000 to 100,000 clones, 75% to 90% of them seen once. Here the sequenced sample was tumor tissue, taken after IRX-2 immunotherapy. The receptor source for this set is a human donor with breast cancer. CDR3s include the opening cysteine and the closing phenylalanine or tryptophan. The order of the fields is J gene, V gene, CDR3 protein.

J gene: TRBJ2-3
V gene: TRBV15
CDR3 protein: CATSRDEVLAGSTDTQYF

J gene: TRBJ2-5
V gene: TRBV11-3
CDR3 protein: CASSLGGTKETQYF

J gene: TRBJ2-1
V gene: TRBV28
CDR3 protein: CASSSWGQDDNEQFF

J gene: TRBJ1-1
V gene: TRBV11-3
CDR3 protein: CASSLGVWNTEAFF

J gene: TRBJ2-7
V gene: TRBV28
CDR3 protein: CASRQGGFDEQYF

J gene: TRBJ2-7
V gene: TRBV6-7
CDR3 protein: CASSEPGQGYEQYF

J gene: TRBJ1-5
V gene: TRBV7-4
CDR3 protein: CASSLRDGDQPQHF

J gene: TRBJ1-5
V gene: TRBV15
CDR3 protein: CATSRDLGDSDQPQHF

J gene: TRBJ2-7
V gene: TRBV28
CDR3 protein: CASSRWGARNEQYF

J gene: TRBJ2-7
V gene: TRBV5-1
CDR3 protein: CASSFNYRQGLTYEQYF

J gene: TRBJ1-1
V gene: TRBV18
CDR3 protein: CASSPSGFGTEAFF

J gene: TRBJ2-5
V gene: TRBV19
CDR3 protein: CASSSWAKETQYF

J gene: TRBJ1-5
V gene: TRBV19
CDR3 protein: CASSIFRLRQGGNQPQHF

J gene: TRBJ2-3
V gene: TRBV5-1
CDR3 protein: CASSLIRLAGTTDTQYF

J gene: TRBJ2-5
V gene: TRBV25-1
CDR3 protein: CASSEWGWARGKETQYF

J gene: TRBJ1-2
V gene: TRBV28
CDR3 protein: CASSLATANYGYTF